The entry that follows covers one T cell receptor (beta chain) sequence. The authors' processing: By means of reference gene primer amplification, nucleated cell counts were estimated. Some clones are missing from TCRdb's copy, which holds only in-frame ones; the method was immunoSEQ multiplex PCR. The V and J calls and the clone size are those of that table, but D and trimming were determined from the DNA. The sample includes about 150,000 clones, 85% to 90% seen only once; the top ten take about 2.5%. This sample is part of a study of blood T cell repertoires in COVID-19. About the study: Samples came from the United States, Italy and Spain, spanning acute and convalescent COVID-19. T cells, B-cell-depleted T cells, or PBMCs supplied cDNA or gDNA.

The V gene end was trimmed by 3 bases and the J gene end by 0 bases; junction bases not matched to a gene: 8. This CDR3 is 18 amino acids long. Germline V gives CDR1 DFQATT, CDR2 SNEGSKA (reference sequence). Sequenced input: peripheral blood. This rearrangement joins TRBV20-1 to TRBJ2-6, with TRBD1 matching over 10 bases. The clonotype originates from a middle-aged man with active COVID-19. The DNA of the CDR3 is TGCAGTGCTAGTAATCCGGGACAGGGGCTCTCTGGGGCCAACGTCCTGACTTTC. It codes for CSASNPGQGLSGANVLTF.